This T cell receptor (beta chain) was retrieved from a study of shared clonotypes between healthy human individuals (dated by TCRdb to 2020 to 2021). Regarding the complete study: A couple of women and three men aged 18 to 49 years were included in the cohort. To estimate repertoire size and how much clonotypes are shared between individuals, the study performed deep sequencing of blood TCR repertoires from about five healthy adults. Leukapheresis yielded between about 0.85 and 10 billion PBMCs per donor. To increase sequencing depth and limit assay-specific biases, TCR repertoire library preparation and sequencing were carried out by different laboratories using diverse techniques. For each donor, CD4 naive and CD4 memory were each given three plates, CD8 naive was given two plates, and CD8 memory was given one plate. Results and caveats for the whole study, not just this receptor: Pairwise subsampling indicated that sequencing depth was expected to affect the degree of clonotype sharing among donors. Sampling was restricted to blood, and TCR repertoires in tissue are likely to differ from TCR repertoires in blood. Compared with non-shared clonotypes, the clonotypes found in all four sorted-subset donors had higher generation probabilities. Because the study included only a small number of donors, the genetic and exposure-history diversity represented was limited. Naive subsets generally had larger estimated clonotype richness than memory subsets. When several donors were compared, the shared fraction of clonotypes was around 4.6% for naive CD4, approximately 3.5% for naive CD8, about 2.5% for memory CD4, and 0.4% for memory CD8. Rarefaction of sorted-subset datasets indicated incomplete sequencing despite the large sequencing depth.

Using the deep immunoSEQ assay, TCR CDR3 regions were amplified from genomic DNA by multiplex PCR. Extracted genomic DNA from each cell subset was spread evenly across all wells of several immunoSEQ 96-well plates, with each plate serving as a replicate. Each replicate PCR for sorted subsets received approximately 200 ng genomic DNA, equal to about 30,000 T cell genomes. Purified libraries were measured with a Qubit 3.0 fluorometer, size-checked on a Bioanalyzer 2100, and measured again with the KAPA Library Quantification kit. A separate single-read 150-cycle Illumina NextSeq 550 flow cell was used to sequence each immunoSEQ 96-well plate. The original pipeline was this. Because the immunoSEQ output held only junctional sequences and lacked quality scores, the filtering could not match the filtering applied to full-length reads. To assign V/J genes and CDR3, sequences were annotated against IMGT germline references using PyIR, a Python wrapper for IgBLAST v1.9. Any read was removed if the V/J assignment was weak (E-value above 1e-6), the CDR3 was missing, or the read contained stop codons, out-of-frame junctions, or ambiguous translated residues. A V3J clonotype was defined by an identical inferred V gene, J gene, and CDR3 amino acid sequence. The percentage overlap between two repertoires was calculated by dividing the number of shared unique clonotypes by the size of the smaller repertoire. Three approaches were used to assess repertoire richness: RTK rarefaction, the Chao1 estimator, and Recon v2.1 estimates of unobserved clonotypes. For all TCRbeta clonotypes obtained by the gDNA method from a few donors, generation probabilities were computed with OLGA. TCRdb took this table from immuneACCESS and kept in-frame rearrangements with V and J called. Such tables lack part of the clones; where checked against another copy, unresolved V genes explain under half of the gap, and the rest is unexplained. The V and J calls and the clone size are those of that table, but D and trimming were determined from the DNA. For this sample the table gives 2.3 million or so clones, of which just over 90% were detected only once. Approximately 0.4% of the sample comes from the top ten.

As for this clone: Its binding antigen is unknown. No base quality values were provided; no much bigger clone lies one nucleotide off.

The V end loses 0 bases and the J end loses 1 base, and a stretch of 13 bases separates them. The CDR3 covers 16 residues, taking in both the cysteine and the phenylalanine. Kept here is only the CDR3 DNA, which spans 48 bases and is read in frame from base 1. From the germline V gene (reference sequence), CDR1 is GTSNPN and CDR2 is SVGIG. The donors were healthy, HIV-negative adults who had no recently reported acute infections or vaccinations. Every donor was a Caucasian adult residing in Nashville, Tennessee, USA. CD4+ T cells were enriched by magnetic negative selection; naive cells were then positively selected on CD45RA, and the negative fraction formed the memory subset. Blood was obtained by leukapheresis, after which PBMCs were separated by Ficoll-Histopaque density gradient centrifugation and cryopreserved in liquid nitrogen vapor phase. Analytical flow cytometry was used to check the purity and quantity of each magnetically sorted T cell population. Genomic DNA was isolated from every sorted fraction and measured by UV absorbance on a Nanodrop 2000c.

Material: naive CD4+ T cells from PBMCs. In light of the paper, this sample's cell subset or site label describes: CD45RA+ positively selected. The sequence was obtained from a man aged 18 to 30 in good health. Some clones in this sample may be carry-over from other donors' samples. The sequence is built from TRBV30 and TRBJ1-3, with the D gene too uncertain to name. The DNA reads TGTGCCTGGAGTGTTGCTAGAGGGATATCTGGAAACACCATATATTTT. It codes for CAWSVARGISGNTIYF.